This TCR beta chain appears in the sequencing data of a study of blood T cell repertoires in COVID-19. Study-level information: Donors in the United States, Italy and Spain gave samples during acute or convalescent COVID-19.

Germline loops: CDR1 SGHAT, CDR2 FQNNGV. J lost 5 bases, V lost 3 bases, and 9 bases had no gene match. The CDR3 is 16 residues long. The authors' processing: How many nucleated cells were present was estimated from reference gene primer amplification. Clones were read by immunoSEQ multiplex PCR, and TCRdb kept only the in-frame ones, dropping some. V and J calls and clone size follow that table, whereas D and trimming were derived from the DNA. The table includes roughly 100,000 clones, roughly 89% detected once. The sample comprised peripheral blood. The sequence derives from an elderly woman with active COVID-19. The chain uses TRBV11-2 and TRBJ2-1, with 8 bases lining up with TRBD2. For the CDR3, the DNA is TGTGCCAGCAGCTTCCGGACTAGCCCATACAACAATGAGCAGTTCTTC. Amino acid sequence: CASSFRTSPYNNEQFF.